This TCR beta chain was recovered during a study of regulatory T cells in long-lasting Graves disease. Study information: Antithyroid drugs had been taken by newly diagnosed Graves' patients for under 3 months.

Only a few counts were recorded for this clonotype. No antigen is known for it. Study-wide results and limits: Patients with persistent disease showed a bias toward TRBV28, TRBJ1-2 and TRBJ2-5.

Time point: newly diagnosed GD, antithyroid drugs for less than 3 months. Isolated PBMC RNA provided the starting material for the TCR library. Construction of the TCR beta libraries employed iRepertoire HTBI primers in conjunction with Arm-PCR of CDR3 regions. One entry per CDR3 protein, called by TCRdb with MiXCR from the multiplex PCR reads. Of 400,000 to 450,000 distinct CDR3 sequences listed, 15% were seen once; the top ten hold roughly 17%. CDR3 length: 15 amino acids. Losses at the gene ends were 6 bases for V and 0 bases for J; bases not matched to a gene: 5. Germline V gene sequence: CDR1 LNHDA, CDR2 SQIVND (reference sequence). These same records also appear under a second study, on T cells in Graves' hyperthyroidism and ophthalmopathy. That source notes: Patients were excluded for uncontrolled infection, other autoimmune disease, pregnancy or lactation.

The origin of this receptor is a woman aged 25 to 39 with Graves disease. The sample in question was peripheral blood mononuclear cells (PBMCs), obtained at new diagnosis, from a patient treated with antithyroid drugs. J is TRBJ2-1 and V is TRBV19, with 7 bases identical to TRBD2. Here the CDR3 reads CASSTLASSYNEQFF. CDR3 sequence (DNA): TGTGCCAGTAGCACACTAGCGAGCTCCTACAATGAGCAGTTCTTC.